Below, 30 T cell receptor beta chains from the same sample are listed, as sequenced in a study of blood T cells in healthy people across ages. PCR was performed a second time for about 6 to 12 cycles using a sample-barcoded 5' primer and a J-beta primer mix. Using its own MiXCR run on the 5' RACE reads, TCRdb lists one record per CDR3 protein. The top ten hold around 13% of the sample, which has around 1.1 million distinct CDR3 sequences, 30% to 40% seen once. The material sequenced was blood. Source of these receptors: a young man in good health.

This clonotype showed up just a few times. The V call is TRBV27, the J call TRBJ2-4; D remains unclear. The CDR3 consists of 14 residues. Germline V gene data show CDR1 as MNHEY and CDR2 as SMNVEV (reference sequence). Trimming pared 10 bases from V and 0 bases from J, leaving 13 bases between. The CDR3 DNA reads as TGTGCCACCCTAGACACCCTAGCCAAAAACATTCAGTACTTC. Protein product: CATLDTLAKNIQYF.

The CDR3 loop is CASSRDSKHSPLHF. The CDR3 region has the DNA TGTGCCAGCAGTCGGGACAGTAAGCATTCACCCCTCCACTTT. The chain employs TRBV6-5 and TRBJ1-6; 7 nucleotides agree with TRBD1. The V segment lost 5 bases and the J segment 8 bases; nucleotides outside the gene matches: 6. This CDR3 has 14 residues. Germline CDR1 MNHEY, CDR2 SVGAGI.

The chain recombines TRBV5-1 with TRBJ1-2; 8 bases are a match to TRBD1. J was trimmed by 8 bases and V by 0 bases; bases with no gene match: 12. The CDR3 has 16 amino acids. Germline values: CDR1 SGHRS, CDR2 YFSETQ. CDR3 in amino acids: CASSLATSQGVYGYTF. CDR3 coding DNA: TGCGCCAGCAGCTTGGCCACCTCACAGGGGGTCTACGGCTACACCTTC.

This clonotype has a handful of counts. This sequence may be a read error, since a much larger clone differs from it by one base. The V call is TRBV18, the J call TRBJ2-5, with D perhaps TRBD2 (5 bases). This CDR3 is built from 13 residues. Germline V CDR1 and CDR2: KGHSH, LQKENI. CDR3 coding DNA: TGTGCCAGCGCACCGGTAGTAGCGGAGACCCAGTACTTC. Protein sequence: CASAPVVAETQYF.

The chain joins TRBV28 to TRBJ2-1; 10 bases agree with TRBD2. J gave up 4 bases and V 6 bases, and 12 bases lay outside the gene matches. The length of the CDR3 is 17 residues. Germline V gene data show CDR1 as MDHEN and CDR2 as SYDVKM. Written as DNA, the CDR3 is TGTGCCAGCAGGACCCCTAGCGGGGGCCACCAATACAATGAGCAGTTCTTC. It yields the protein CASRTPSGGHQYNEQFF.

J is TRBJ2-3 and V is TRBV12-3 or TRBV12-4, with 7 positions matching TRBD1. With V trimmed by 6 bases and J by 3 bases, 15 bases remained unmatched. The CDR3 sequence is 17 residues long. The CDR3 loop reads CASRHRRGRGPTDTQYF. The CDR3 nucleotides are TGTGCCAGCAGACACCGTCGGGGAAGGGGGCCAACAGATACGCAGTATTTT.

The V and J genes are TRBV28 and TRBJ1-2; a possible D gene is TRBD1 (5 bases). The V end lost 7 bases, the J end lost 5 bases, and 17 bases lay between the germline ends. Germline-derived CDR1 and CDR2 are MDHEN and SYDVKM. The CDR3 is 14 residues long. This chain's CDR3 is CASTTYGGDYGYTF. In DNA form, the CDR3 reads TGTGCCAGCACTACCTATGGGGGGGATTATGGCTACACCTTC.

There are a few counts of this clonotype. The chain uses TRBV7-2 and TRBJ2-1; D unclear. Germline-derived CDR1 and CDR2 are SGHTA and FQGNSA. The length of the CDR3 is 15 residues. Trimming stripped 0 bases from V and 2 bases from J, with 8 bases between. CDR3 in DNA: TGTGCCAGCAGCTTAGCGGCCAGAACCTACAATGAGCAGTTCTTC. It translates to CASSLAARTYNEQFF.

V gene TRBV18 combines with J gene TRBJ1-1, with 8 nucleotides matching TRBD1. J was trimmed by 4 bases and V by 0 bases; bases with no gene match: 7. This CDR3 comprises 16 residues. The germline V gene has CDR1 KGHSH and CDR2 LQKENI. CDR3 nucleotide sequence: TGTGCCAGCTCACCACCCGGGCAGGGGGCGATCACTGAAGCTTTCTTT. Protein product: CASSPPGQGAITEAFF.

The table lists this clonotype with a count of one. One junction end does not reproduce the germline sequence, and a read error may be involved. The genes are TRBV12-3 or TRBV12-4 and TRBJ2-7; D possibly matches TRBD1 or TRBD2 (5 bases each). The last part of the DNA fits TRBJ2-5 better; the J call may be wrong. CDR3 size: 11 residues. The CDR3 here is CAGRGTGTQYF. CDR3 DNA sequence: TGTGCCGGCAGAGGGACCGGGACCCAGTACTTC.

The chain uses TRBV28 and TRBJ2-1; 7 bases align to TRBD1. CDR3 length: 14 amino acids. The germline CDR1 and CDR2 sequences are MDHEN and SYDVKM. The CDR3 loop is CATTTGKHRNEQFF. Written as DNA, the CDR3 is TGTGCTACCACGACAGGGAAACATAGGAATGAGCAGTTCTTC.

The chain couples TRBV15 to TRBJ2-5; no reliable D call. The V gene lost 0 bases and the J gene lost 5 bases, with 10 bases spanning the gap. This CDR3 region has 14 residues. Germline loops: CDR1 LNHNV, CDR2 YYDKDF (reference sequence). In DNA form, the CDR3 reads TGTGCCACCAGCAGAGAGCTTGGCGTTGAGACCCAGTACTTC. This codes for CATSRELGVETQYF. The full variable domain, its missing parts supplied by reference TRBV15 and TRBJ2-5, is DAMVIQNPRYQVTQFGKPVTLSCSQTLNHNVMYWYQQKSSQAPKLLFHYYDKDFNNEADTPDNFQSRRPNTSFCFLDIRSPGLGDTAMYLCATSRELGVETQYFGPGTRLLVL.

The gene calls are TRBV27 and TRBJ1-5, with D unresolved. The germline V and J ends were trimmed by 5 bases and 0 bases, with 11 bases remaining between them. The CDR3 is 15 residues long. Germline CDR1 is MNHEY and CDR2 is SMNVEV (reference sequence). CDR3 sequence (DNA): TGTGCCAGCAGTACTCGGCGAGTTAGCAATCAGCCCCAGCATTTT. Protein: CASSTRRVSNQPQHF.

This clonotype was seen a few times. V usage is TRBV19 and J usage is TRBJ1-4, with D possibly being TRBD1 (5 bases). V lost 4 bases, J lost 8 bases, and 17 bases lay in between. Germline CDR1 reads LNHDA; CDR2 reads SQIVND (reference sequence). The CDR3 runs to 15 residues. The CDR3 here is CASSRRVEGPEKLFF. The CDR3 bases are TGTGCCAGTAGTAGACGCGTGGAGGGACCCGAAAAACTGTTTTTT.

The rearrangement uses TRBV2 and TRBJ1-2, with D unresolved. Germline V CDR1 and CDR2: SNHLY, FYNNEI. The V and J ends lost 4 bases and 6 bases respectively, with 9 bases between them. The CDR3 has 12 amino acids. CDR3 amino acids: CASSGAANGYTF. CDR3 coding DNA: TGTGCCAGCAGTGGGGCGGCCAATGGCTACACCTTC.

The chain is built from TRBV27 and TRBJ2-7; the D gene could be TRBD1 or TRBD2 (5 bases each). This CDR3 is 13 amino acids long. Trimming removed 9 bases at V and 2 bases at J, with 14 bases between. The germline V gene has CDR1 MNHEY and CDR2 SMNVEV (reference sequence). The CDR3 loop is CASKTGTAYEQYF. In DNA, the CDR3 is TGTGCCAGTAAAACCGGGACGGCCTACGAGCAGTACTTC.

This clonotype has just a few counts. The CDR3 is CSARDPGPVNEQFF. In DNA, the CDR3 is TGCAGTGCTAGAGACCCGGGGCCCGTTAATGAGCAGTTCTTC. V usage is TRBV20-1 and J usage is TRBJ2-1; the D call may be TRBD1 or TRBD2 (5 bases each). The CDR3 has 14 residues. V lost 0 bases to trimming and J lost 7 bases, with 13 bases between them. Germline V CDR1 and CDR2: DFQATT, SNEGSKA (reference sequence).

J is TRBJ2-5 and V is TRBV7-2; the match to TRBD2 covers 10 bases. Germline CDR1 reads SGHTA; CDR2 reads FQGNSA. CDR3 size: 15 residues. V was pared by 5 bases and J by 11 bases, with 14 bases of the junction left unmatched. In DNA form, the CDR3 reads TGTGCCAGCAGCCAGTCGAGCGGGGGGGCCGATCTTCAGTACTTC. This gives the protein CASSQSSGGADLQYF.

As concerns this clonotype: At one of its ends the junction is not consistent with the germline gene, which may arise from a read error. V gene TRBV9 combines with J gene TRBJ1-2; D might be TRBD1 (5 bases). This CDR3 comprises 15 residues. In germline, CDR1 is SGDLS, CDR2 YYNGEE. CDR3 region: CVSSGARAFDYGYTF. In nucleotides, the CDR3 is TGTGTCAGCAGCGGAGCCAGGGCCTTCGACTATGGCTACACCTTC.

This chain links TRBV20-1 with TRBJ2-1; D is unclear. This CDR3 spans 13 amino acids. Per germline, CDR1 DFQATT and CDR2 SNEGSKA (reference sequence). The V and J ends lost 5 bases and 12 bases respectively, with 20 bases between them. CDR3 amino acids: CSAADPGPPGQFF. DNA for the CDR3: TGCAGTGCTGCCGACCCCGGGCCCCCTGGGCAGTTCTTC.

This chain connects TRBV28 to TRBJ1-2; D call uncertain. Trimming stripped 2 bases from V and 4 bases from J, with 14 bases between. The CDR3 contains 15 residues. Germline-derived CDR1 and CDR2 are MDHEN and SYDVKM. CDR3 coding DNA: TGTGCCAGCAGTTTAACCAGATATCCTCCCTATGGCTACACCTTC. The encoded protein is CASSLTRYPPYGYTF.

The CDR3 sequence is CASSWDIGGDEQFF. The DNA of the CDR3 is TGTGCCAGCAGTTGGGATATTGGGGGCGACGAGCAGTTCTTC. The chain combines TRBV6-6 with TRBJ2-1; possible D gene TRBD1, 6 bases. The CDR3 runs to 14 residues. CDR1 MNHNY and CDR2 SVGAGI come from the germline V gene (reference sequence). V shed 4 bases and J shed 10 bases, with 17 bases lying between them.

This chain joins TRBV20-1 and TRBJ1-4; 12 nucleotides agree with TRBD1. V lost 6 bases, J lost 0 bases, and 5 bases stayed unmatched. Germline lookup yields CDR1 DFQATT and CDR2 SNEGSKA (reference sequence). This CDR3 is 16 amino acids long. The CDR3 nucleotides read TGCAGTGCCGGGGACAGGGGGCCATCAACTAATGAAAAACTGTTTTTT. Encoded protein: CSAGDRGPSTNEKLFF.

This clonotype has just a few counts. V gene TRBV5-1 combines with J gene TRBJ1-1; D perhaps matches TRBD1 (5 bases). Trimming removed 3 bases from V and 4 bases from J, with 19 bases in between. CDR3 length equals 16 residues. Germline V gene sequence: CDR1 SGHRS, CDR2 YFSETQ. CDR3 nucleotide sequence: TGCGCCAGCAGCTCCGTCGGAACGGGACGAACCACTGAAGCTTTCTTT. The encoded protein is CASSSVGTGRTTEAFF.

The CDR3 protein is CASSYSAGTGSTDTQYF. The DNA of the CDR3 is TGTGCCAGCAGTTACTCCGCCGGGACAGGGAGCACAGATACGCAGTATTTT. The chain links TRBV6-6 to TRBJ2-3, with TRBD1 matching over 9 bases. J lost 0 bases, V lost 0 bases, and 4 bases had no gene match. The germline V gene has CDR1 MNHNY and CDR2 SVGAGI (reference sequence). The CDR3 is 17 amino acids.

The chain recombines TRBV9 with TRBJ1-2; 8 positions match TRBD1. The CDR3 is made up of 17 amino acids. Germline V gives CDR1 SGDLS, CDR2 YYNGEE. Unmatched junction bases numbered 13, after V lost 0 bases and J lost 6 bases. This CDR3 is CASSVVFSGGQGNGYTF. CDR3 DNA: TGTGCCAGCAGCGTAGTTTTTTCGGGTGGACAGGGCAATGGCTACACCTTC.

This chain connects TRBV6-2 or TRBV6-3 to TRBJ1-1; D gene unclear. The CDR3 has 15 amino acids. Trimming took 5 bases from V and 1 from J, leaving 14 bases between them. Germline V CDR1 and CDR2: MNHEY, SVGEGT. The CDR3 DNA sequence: TGTGCCAGCAGTGCCGGTCTGGCAGCGAACACTGAAGCTTTCTTT. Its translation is CASSAGLAANTEAFF.

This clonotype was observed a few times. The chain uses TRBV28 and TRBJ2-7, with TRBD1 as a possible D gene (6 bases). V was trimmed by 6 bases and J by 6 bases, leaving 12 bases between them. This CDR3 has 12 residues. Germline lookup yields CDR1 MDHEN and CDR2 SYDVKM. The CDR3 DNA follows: TGTGCCAGCAGATCCGGGACATCCGAGCAGTACTTC. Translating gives CASRSGTSEQYF.

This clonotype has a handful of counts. The CDR3 reads CASSQDLAGAFGYTF. For the CDR3, the DNA is TGTGCCAGCAGCCAAGATTTGGCAGGGGCGTTTGGCTACACCTTC. V is TRBV3-1 and J is TRBJ1-2, with D possibly matching TRBD1 (6 bases). The CDR3 totals 15 residues. Germline V gives CDR1 LGHDT, CDR2 YNNKEL (reference sequence). V lost 0 bases and J 7 bases, leaving 15 bases between the germline ends. Complete variable domain (other parts from reference TRBV3-1 and TRBJ1-2): DTAVSQTPKYLVTQMGNDKSIKCEQNLGHDTMYWYKQDSKKFLKIMFSYNNKELIINETVPNRFSPKSPDKAHLNLHINSLELGDSAVYFCASSQDLAGAFGYTFGSGTRLTVV.

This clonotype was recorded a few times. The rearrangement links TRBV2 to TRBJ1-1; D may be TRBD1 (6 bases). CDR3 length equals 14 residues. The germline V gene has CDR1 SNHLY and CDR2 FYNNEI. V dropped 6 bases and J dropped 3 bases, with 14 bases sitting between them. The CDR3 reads CASSRAPGDTEAFF. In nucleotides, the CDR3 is TGTGCCAGCAGCCGGGCCCCAGGGGACACTGAAGCTTTCTTT.